The rows below give T cell receptor beta chains drawn from one sample of a study of CD8 T cells in Susac syndrome. TCRdb called the immunoSEQ multiplex PCR reads again in MiXCR, with one record for every CDR3 protein. The sample carries roughly 400,000 distinct CDR3 sequences, around 85% recorded once. The sample consisted of CD8+ T cells from PBMCs. These TCRs come from a human donor with multiple sclerosis. CDR3s include the opening cysteine and the closing phenylalanine or tryptophan. The D gene is left open where the match is weak. The listing skips clone size in some rows; elsewhere it reads once, few, many or a size class.

abundance: -
v_gene: TRBV5-1
d_gene: -
j_gene: TRBJ1-1
CDR3nt: TGCGCCAGCAGCTTGGGTCCCTCAGGGACCTTGACTGAATCTTTCTTT
CDR3aa: CASSLGPSGTLTESFF

abundance: -
v_gene: TRBV5-1
d_gene: -
j_gene: TRBJ2-5
CDR3nt: TGCGCCAGCAGCCTCCACCCTACTAGTCCTGGGGAGACCCAGTACTTC
CDR3aa: CASSLHPTSPGETQYF

abundance: -
v_gene: TRBV7-2
d_gene: -
j_gene: TRBJ2-1
CDR3nt: TGTGCCAGCAGCTTAGTTGGAGGCGTCGGGGTAGGGGTTAATGAGCAGTTCTTC
CDR3aa: CASSLVGGVGVGVNEQFF

abundance: once
v_gene: TRBV27
d_gene: -
j_gene: TRBJ1-2
CDR3nt: TGTGCCAGCAGTATGACAGAACTCCCTTTCGGCTACACCTTC
CDR3aa: CASSMTELPFGYTF

abundance: -
v_gene: TRBV27
d_gene: TRBD1
j_gene: TRBJ2-7
CDR3nt: TGTGCCAGCACCCTGGGGGGGACAGGGTTTGTCGAGCAGTACTTC
CDR3aa: CASTLGGTGFVEQYF

abundance: -
v_gene: TRBV19
d_gene: -
j_gene: TRBJ2-5
CDR3nt: TGTGCCAGTAGAACAAGCTACCGAGAGACCCAGTACTTC
CDR3aa: CASRTSYRETQYF

abundance: -
v_gene: TRBV23-1
d_gene: TRBD1
j_gene: TRBJ1-5
CDR3nt: TGCGCCAGCAGTCAACCCGAGGGGCGGGACAGGGTAAACAATCAGCCCCAGCATTTT
CDR3aa: CASSQPEGRDRVNNQPQHF

abundance: -
v_gene: TRBV4-2
d_gene: TRBD2
j_gene: TRBJ2-1
CDR3nt: TGTGCCAGCAGCCAAGAGGGGCTAGCGGGAGGGCCTGGCAATGAGCAGTTCTTC
CDR3aa: CASSQEGLAGGPGNEQFF

abundance: -
v_gene: TRBV5-1
d_gene: TRBD2
j_gene: TRBJ2-2
CDR3nt: TGCGCCAGCAGCTCGCCGACTAGCGGGGGAAAGACCGGGGAGCTGTTTTTT
CDR3aa: CASSSPTSGGKTGELFF

abundance: -
v_gene: TRBV11-2
d_gene: -
j_gene: TRBJ2-2
CDR3nt: TGTGCCAGTACGACGGCAACCGGGGAGCTGTTTTTT
CDR3aa: CASTTATGELFF

abundance: few
v_gene: TRBV28
d_gene: -
j_gene: TRBJ2-7
CDR3nt: TGTGCCAGCAGTTGGCCACTCCTGGACGAGCAGTACTTC
CDR3aa: CASSWPLLDEQYF

abundance: -
v_gene: TRBV30
d_gene: -
j_gene: TRBJ2-2
CDR3nt: TGTGCCTGGAGTGTTGTGAGGAACACCGGGGAGCTGTTTTTT
CDR3aa: CAWSVVRNTGELFF

abundance: -
v_gene: TRBV12-3/TRBV12-4
d_gene: TRBD1
j_gene: TRBJ2-1
CDR3nt: TGTGCCAGCAGTTTCCCCCAGGGGGCGCGGAATGAGCAGTTCTTC
CDR3aa: CASSFPQGARNEQFF

abundance: -
v_gene: TRBV21-1
d_gene: -
j_gene: TRBJ2-7
CDR3nt: TGTGCCAGCAACGAGCAGTACTTC
CDR3aa: CASNEQYF

abundance: -
v_gene: TRBV5-1
d_gene: -
j_gene: TRBJ1-1
CDR3nt: TGCGCCAGCAGCCCGGTGGGGGACTTGAACACTGAAGCTTTCTTT
CDR3aa: CASSPVGDLNTEAFF

abundance: -
v_gene: TRBV7-6
d_gene: -
j_gene: TRBJ2-5
CDR3nt: TGTGCCAGCAGCTATGATAGTGGGGAGACCCAGTACTTC
CDR3aa: CASSYDSGETQYF

abundance: -
v_gene: TRBV29-1
d_gene: TRBD1
j_gene: TRBJ1-1
CDR3nt: TGCAGCGTTGCAGGGGGCGTTGAAGCTTTCTTT
CDR3aa: CSVAGGVEAFF

abundance: -
v_gene: TRBV4-1
d_gene: TRBD1
j_gene: TRBJ2-7
CDR3nt: TGCGCCAGCAGCCAAGACCCACAGGGGATTGAGAAGCAGTACTTC
CDR3aa: CASSQDPQGIEKQYF

abundance: -
v_gene: TRBV6-2/TRBV6-3
d_gene: -
j_gene: TRBJ2-6
CDR3nt: TGTGCCAGCAGTTCGGACTCTGGGACCAACGTCCTGACTTTC
CDR3aa: CASSSDSGTNVLTF

abundance: -
v_gene: TRBV12-3/TRBV12-4
d_gene: -
j_gene: TRBJ2-1
CDR3nt: TGTGCCAGCAGTCCTAGGGACGACTCCTACAATGAGCAGTTCTTC
CDR3aa: CASSPRDDSYNEQFF

abundance: -
v_gene: TRBV6-4
d_gene: TRBD1
j_gene: TRBJ1-1
CDR3nt: TGTGCCAGCAGTGACTCTTCCAGGGGGCGGGAGAGCACTGAAGCTTTCTTT
CDR3aa: CASSDSSRGRESTEAFF

abundance: -
v_gene: TRBV28
d_gene: -
j_gene: TRBJ1-1
CDR3nt: TGTGCCAGCAGTTTAACGCTTCCTACTGAAGCTTTCTTT
CDR3aa: CASSLTLPTEAFF

abundance: -
v_gene: TRBV6-5
d_gene: TRBD2
j_gene: TRBJ2-1
CDR3nt: TGTGCCAGCAGTTACATGCGGGAGGGGATAAGAGATGAGCAGTTCTTC
CDR3aa: CASSYMREGIRDEQFF

abundance: -
v_gene: TRBV2
d_gene: -
j_gene: TRBJ2-1
CDR3nt: TGTGCCAGCAGTCCACCACCTGGCTCCTACAATGAGCAGTTCTTC
CDR3aa: CASSPPPGSYNEQFF

abundance: once
v_gene: TRBV7-8
d_gene: TRBD1
j_gene: TRBJ1-1
CDR3nt: TGTGCCAGCAGCTTACCCGACAGGGGAAACACTGAAGCTTTCTTT
CDR3aa: CASSLPDRGNTEAFF

abundance: -
v_gene: TRBV5-1
d_gene: -
j_gene: TRBJ1-2
CDR3nt: TGCGCCAGCAGCTTTCAGAGTCAACCGATGGAAGGCTACACCTTC
CDR3aa: CASSFQSQPMEGYTF

abundance: -
v_gene: TRBV28
d_gene: TRBD2
j_gene: TRBJ2-1
CDR3nt: TGTGCCAGCAGTTCTAGCGGGCCAAGCTCCTACAATGAGCAGTTCTTC
CDR3aa: CASSSSGPSSYNEQFF

abundance: -
v_gene: TRBV29-1
d_gene: -
j_gene: TRBJ1-2
CDR3nt: TGCAGCGTTGAAGATCCGACAGCGCGTAACTATGGCTACACCTTC
CDR3aa: CSVEDPTARNYGYTF

abundance: -
v_gene: TRBV12-5
d_gene: -
j_gene: TRBJ2-7
CDR3nt: TGTGCTAGTGGTTTGGACCTGACAGGCCACTACGAGCAGTACTTC
CDR3aa: CASGLDLTGHYEQYF

abundance: -
v_gene: TRBV7-2
d_gene: -
j_gene: TRBJ2-1
CDR3nt: TGTGCCAGCAGCTGGAAGGGACGGGGATACAATGAGCAGTTCTTC
CDR3aa: CASSWKGRGYNEQFF

abundance: once
v_gene: TRBV6-5
d_gene: -
j_gene: TRBJ2-7
CDR3nt: TGTGCCAGCAGTTATACCGCGGACGGGAGCTCCTACGAGCAGTACTTC
CDR3aa: CASSYTADGSSYEQYF

abundance: -
v_gene: TRBV27
d_gene: TRBD1
j_gene: TRBJ2-7
CDR3nt: TGTGCCAGCAGTCCCGACAGGGGTTGGGATCTCGACCCCTACGAGCAGTACTTC
CDR3aa: CASSPDRGWDLDPYEQYF

abundance: few
v_gene: TRBV6-5
d_gene: -
j_gene: TRBJ2-7
CDR3nt: TGTGCCAGCTCCTTACGCGGGGTCTACGAGCAGTACTTC
CDR3aa: CASSLRGVYEQYF

abundance: -
v_gene: TRBV5-6
d_gene: -
j_gene: TRBJ1-1
CDR3nt: TGTGCCAGCAGCTTGGTAGGCAGCGGGTCTACCTCCACCAACACTGAAGCTTTCTTT
CDR3aa: CASSLVGSGSTSTNTEAFF

abundance: -
v_gene: TRBV11-2
d_gene: TRBD2
j_gene: TRBJ2-7
CDR3nt: TGTGCCAGCAGCTCCCGGGGTAGCGGGAGCTACGAGCAGTACTTC
CDR3aa: CASSSRGSGSYEQYF

abundance: few
v_gene: TRBV7-6
d_gene: -
j_gene: TRBJ1-4
CDR3nt: TGTGCCAGCAGCTTAGATCCTAATGAAAAACTGTTTTTT
CDR3aa: CASSLDPNEKLFF

abundance: -
v_gene: TRBV5-6
d_gene: -
j_gene: TRBJ1-1
CDR3nt: TGTGCCAGCACCTCCCCCCGGTTTAACAGGACCTTGAACACTGAAGCTTTCTTT
CDR3aa: CASTSPRFNRTLNTEAFF

abundance: -
v_gene: TRBV7-8
d_gene: -
j_gene: TRBJ1-2
CDR3nt: TGTGCCAGCAGCCCCGCCGAGAGCTATGGCTACACCTTC
CDR3aa: CASSPAESYGYTF

abundance: -
v_gene: TRBV20-1
d_gene: -
j_gene: TRBJ1-1
CDR3nt: TGCAGTGCTAATCCCTTGACCCCTGAAGCTTTCTTT
CDR3aa: CSANPLTPEAFF

abundance: -
v_gene: TRBV4-1
d_gene: -
j_gene: TRBJ2-2
CDR3nt: TGCGCCAGCAGCCAAGTCCGGGTAGCGAACACCGGGGAGCTGTTTTTT
CDR3aa: CASSQVRVANTGELFF

abundance: -
v_gene: TRBV6-2/TRBV6-3
d_gene: -
j_gene: TRBJ2-5
CDR3nt: TGTGCCAGCAGTTACTCGGACACGGCGTCGGAGACCCAGTACTTC
CDR3aa: CASSYSDTASETQYF

abundance: -
v_gene: TRBV30
d_gene: -
j_gene: TRBJ2-5
CDR3nt: TGTGCCTGGAGTGTACTCGAAAAGACCCAGTACTTC
CDR3aa: CAWSVLEKTQYF

abundance: -
v_gene: TRBV7-9
d_gene: -
j_gene: TRBJ2-4
CDR3nt: TGTGCCAGCAGCACCAGACAGTTCAGTAACATTCAGTACTTC
CDR3aa: CASSTRQFSNIQYF

abundance: -
v_gene: TRBV11-3
d_gene: -
j_gene: TRBJ2-7
CDR3nt: TGTGCCAGCAGTGCTAGAGGATCCTACGAGCAGTACTTC
CDR3aa: CASSARGSYEQYF

abundance: -
v_gene: TRBV6-5
d_gene: TRBD2
j_gene: TRBJ2-5
CDR3nt: TGTGCCAGCCGTAACCCTTGGCGGGAGGGCCAAGAGACCCAGTACTTC
CDR3aa: CASRNPWREGQETQYF

abundance: -
v_gene: TRBV5-1
d_gene: -
j_gene: TRBJ2-3
CDR3nt: TGCGCCAGCAGCTTGATTGCCCGCACAGATACGCAGTATTTT
CDR3aa: CASSLIARTDTQYF

abundance: -
v_gene: TRBV6-5
d_gene: TRBD1
j_gene: TRBJ2-1
CDR3nt: TGTGCCAGCAGTTATGGGACAGGGCTCCATGAGCAGTTCTTC
CDR3aa: CASSYGTGLHEQFF

abundance: -
v_gene: TRBV2
d_gene: -
j_gene: TRBJ2-3
CDR3nt: TGTGCCAGCAGTGCCCCAAACTTCGCCCTTTTT
CDR3aa: CASSAPNFALF

abundance: -
v_gene: TRBV11-2
d_gene: TRBD1
j_gene: TRBJ2-7
CDR3nt: TGTGCCAGCAGCGCCGCAGGGCCGGGACAGGGATCCTACGAGCAGTACTTC
CDR3aa: CASSAAGPGQGSYEQYF

abundance: few
v_gene: TRBV10-3
d_gene: -
j_gene: TRBJ2-5
CDR3nt: TGTGCCATCAGTGAGTCGATGGGAGAGACCCAGTACTTC
CDR3aa: CAISESMGETQYF

abundance: -
v_gene: TRBV20-1
d_gene: TRBD1
j_gene: TRBJ2-7
CDR3nt: TGCAGTGCTAGACCTGACAGGGGGGGTTACGAGCAGTACTTC
CDR3aa: CSARPDRGGYEQYF